The 2 T cell receptor beta chains given below trace back to one sample, sequenced in a study of T cell repertoires in aging, cancer and after chemotherapy (dated by TCRdb to about 2019). The listed sequencing device is Illumina MiSeq. Using a mixed TRB-A/B primer pool, multiplex touch-down PCR amplified rearranged TRB sequences covering the V, D and J segments. The raw public data were reprocessed by TCRdb itself: fastp quality trimming at Q25, MiXCR clonotype calling, in-frame beta chains only. All rows with the same CDR3 protein become a single entry with the most common DNA and genes. Here the sample has around 12,000 distinct CDR3 sequences; under 30% occur a single time. Clones ranked in the top ten supply approximately 2% of the sample. TCR beta rearrangements were amplified from genomic DNA extracted from peripheral blood rather than from sorted cells or RNA. Sequencing was carried out using blood. The origin of the receptors is a human donor in good health.

The table lists this clonotype with a few counts. CDR3 sequence reads: CASSEEPTGAGSDTQYF. CDR3 nucleotides: TGTGCCAGCAGTGAAGAACCCACAGGTGCAGGCTCAGATACGCAGTATTTT. V gene TRBV6-4 combines with J gene TRBJ2-3, with D possibly TRBD1 on 5 matching bases. CDR3 size: 17 residues. Germline CDR1 and CDR2: MRHNA and SNTAGT. V lost 3 bases to trimming and J lost 4 bases, with 20 bases between them.

This sequence joins TRBV20-1 and TRBJ1-1; 10 nucleotides match TRBD1. This CDR3 is 14 amino acids long. Germline lookup yields CDR1 DFQATT and CDR2 SNEGSKA (reference sequence). J gave up 6 bases and V 0 bases, and 4 bases lay outside the gene matches. This CDR3 is CSAREQGQGAEAFF. CDR3 sequence (DNA): TGCAGTGCTAGAGAACAAGGACAGGGGGCTGAAGCTTTCTTT.